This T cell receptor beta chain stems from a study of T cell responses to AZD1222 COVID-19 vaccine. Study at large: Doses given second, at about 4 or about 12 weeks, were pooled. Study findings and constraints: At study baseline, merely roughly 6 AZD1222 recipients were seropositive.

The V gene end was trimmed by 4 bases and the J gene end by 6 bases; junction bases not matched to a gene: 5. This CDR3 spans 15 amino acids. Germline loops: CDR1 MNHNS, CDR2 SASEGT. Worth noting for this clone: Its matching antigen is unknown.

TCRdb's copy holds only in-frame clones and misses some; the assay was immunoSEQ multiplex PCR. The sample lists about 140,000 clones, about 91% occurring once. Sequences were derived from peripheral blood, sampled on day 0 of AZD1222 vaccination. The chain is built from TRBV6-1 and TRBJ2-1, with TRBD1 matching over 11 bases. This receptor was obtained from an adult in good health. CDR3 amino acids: CASSVGTGGFNEQFF. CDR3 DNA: TGTGCCAGCAGTGTCGGGACAGGGGGGTTCAATGAGCAGTTCTTC.